What follows are 31 T cell receptor beta chains derived from one specimen sequenced in a study of blood T cell repertoires in COVID-19. The repertoire was sequenced with immunoSEQ multiplex PCR; TCRdb's copy has only in-frame clones and lacks some. The table lists over 250,000 clones, about nine tenths of them singletons, with roughly 2.2% in the top ten. Specimen: peripheral blood. The origin of the receptors is a man aged 45-65 years with acute or convalescent COVID-19.

This clone was counted only a few times. The chain has TRBV12-5 and TRBJ1-5; D call uncertain. CDR3 length equals 11 residues. Germline V gene data show CDR1 as LGHNT and CDR2 as FRNRAP. Trimming took off 4 bases at V and 4 bases at J, with 2 bases between the two ends. DNA of the CDR3: TGTGCTAGTGGTTCAAATCAGCCCCAGCATTTT. It codes for CASGSNQPQHF.

The gene calls are TRBV25-1 and TRBJ2-7, with 8 bases fitting TRBD2. V lost 8 bases to trimming and J lost 5 bases; unmatched junction nucleotides: 20. This CDR3 contains 17 residues. CDR1 is MGHDK and CDR2 is SYGVNS in the germline V gene. The DNA of the CDR3 is TGTGCCAGCCAGGGACAACAACGTTTCGGACTAGCTCACGAGCAGTACTTC. The encoded protein is CASQGQQRFGLAHEQYF.

The J gene is TRBJ2-7, the V gene TRBV5-1; the D gene is possibly TRBD2 (5 bases). The CDR3 has 14 amino acids. V lost 6 bases and J lost 1, with 14 bases in between. The V gene's germline CDR1 is SGHRS and CDR2 YFSETQ. This CDR3 reads CASTIGGGSYEQYF. The CDR3 region has the DNA TGCGCCAGCACCATCGGAGGCGGGTCCTACGAGCAGTACTTC.

The genes are TRBV19 and TRBJ2-5; D may be TRBD2 (5 bases). The CDR3 has 15 residues. V dropped 5 bases and J dropped 7 bases, with 20 bases sitting between them. Germline CDR1 reads LNHDA; CDR2 reads SQIVND (reference sequence). The CDR3 loop is CASSVPGSPKGTQYF. The CDR3 region has the DNA TGTGCCAGTAGTGTTCCGGGATCACCCAAGGGGACCCAGTACTTC.

V usage is TRBV6-4 and J usage is TRBJ2-3; no firm D call. Germline V gene data show CDR1 as MRHNA and CDR2 as SNTAGT. The V end was cut by 8 bases, the J end by 2 bases, with 14 bases between. The CDR3 sequence is 14 residues long. CDR3: CASDDTSFTDTQYF. The CDR3 coding sequence is TGTGCCAGCGATGATACTTCTTTCACAGATACGCAGTATTTT.

The gene calls are TRBV3-1 (or the pseudogene TRBV3-2) and TRBJ2-3; 7 bases map to TRBD1. The length of the CDR3 is 15 residues. With 4 bases clipped from V and 2 bases from J, the junction kept 6 bases outside the gene matches. Germline loops: CDR1 LGHDT, CDR2 YNNKEL (reference sequence). In DNA form, the CDR3 reads TGTGCCAGCAGCCCTTCGACAGGGATCACAGATACGCAGTATTTT. This encodes CASSPSTGITDTQYF.

CDR3 nucleotide sequence: TGCAGCGTTGACCAGGGGAGCACTGAAGCTTTCTTT. This codes for CSVDQGSTEAFF. The J gene is TRBJ1-1, the V gene TRBV29-1; D is perhaps TRBD1 (6 bases). The V gene lost 3 bases and the J gene lost 4 bases, with 9 bases spanning the gap. CDR1 SQVTM and CDR2 ANQGSEA come from the germline V gene. CDR3 length: 12 residues.

This chain links TRBV18 with TRBJ2-7; the match to TRBD1 covers 7 bases. CDR1 and CDR2 (germline): KGHSH, LQKENI. Trimming took 1 base from V and 2 from J; bases not matched to a gene: 5. The CDR3 sequence is 15 residues long. CDR3: CASSPRGQATYEQYF. In DNA form, the CDR3 reads TGTGCCAGCTCACCACGAGGACAGGCCACCTACGAGCAGTACTTC.

The chain couples TRBV19 to TRBJ1-1; possibly TRBD1 for D (5 bases). Trimming left V 2 bases short and J 2 bases short, with 12 bases between. The CDR3 totals 15 residues. The germline CDR1 and CDR2 sequences are LNHDA and SQIVND (reference sequence). This CDR3 reads CASSISRVLNTEAFF. The CDR3 bases are TGTGCCAGTAGTATATCCAGGGTCCTTAACACTGAAGCTTTCTTT.

The V call is TRBV19, the J call TRBJ2-7; D ambiguous. V shed 1 base and J shed 3 bases, with 7 bases lying between them. The CDR3 extends over 13 amino acids. Germline lookup yields CDR1 LNHDA and CDR2 SQIVND (reference sequence). CDR3 in amino acids: CASSIGASYEQYF. The CDR3 bases are TGTGCCAGTAGTATAGGGGCCAGCTACGAGCAGTACTTC.

The V gene is TRBV10-2, the J gene TRBJ1-1; 7 nucleotides align to TRBD1. V gave up 3 bases and J gave up 11 bases; unmatched junction bases: 9. In germline, CDR1 is WSHSY, CDR2 SAAADI. The CDR3 covers 13 residues. In DNA, the CDR3 is TGCGCCAGCAGTGAAGGCGGGCAGGGGGAGGCTTTCTTT. Its protein is CASSEGGQGEAFF.

The rearrangement joins TRBV10-3 to TRBJ1-1; D uncertain. The CDR3 runs 13 residues. CDR1 and CDR2 (germline): ENHRY, SYGVKD. Between the trimmed V and J ends, which lost 10 bases and 3 bases, there was a span of 15 bases. CDR3 nucleotides: TGTGCCACCCTCCTTAGATCCGACACTGAAGCTTTCTTT. Translated: CATLLRSDTEAFF.

The chain recombines TRBV6-5 with TRBJ2-2; unclear D gene. V lost 8 bases, J lost 5 bases, and 15 bases lay in between. The CDR3 has 14 amino acids. The V gene's germline CDR1 is MNHEY and CDR2 SVGAGI. The DNA of the CDR3 is TGTGCCAGCTCTGGGCTTTCTCTGACCGGGGAGCTGTTTTTT. Translating gives CASSGLSLTGELFF.

This chain links TRBV29-1 with TRBJ2-1; possible D gene TRBD1, 7 bases. The germline V gene encodes CDR1 SQVTM and CDR2 ANQGSEA. CDR3 length equals 14 residues. V was pared by 5 bases and J by 3 bases, with 14 bases between. CDR3 sequence reads: CSVQGDSGYNEQFF. The CDR3 region has the DNA TGCAGCGTTCAGGGGGACTCCGGCTACAATGAGCAGTTCTTC.

The V gene is TRBV27, the J gene TRBJ2-2; D remains ambiguous. V shed 3 bases and J shed 4 bases, with 9 bases lying between them. CDR3 size: 14 residues. Germline-derived CDR1 and CDR2 are MNHEY and SMNVEV (reference sequence). The CDR3 DNA sequence: TGTGCCAGCAGTTTTGGTAGCCTCACCGGGGAGCTGTTTTTT. Translation: CASSFGSLTGELFF.

The chain uses TRBV11-1 and TRBJ1-1, with D unclear. The germline V gene encodes CDR1 SGHAT and CDR2 FQDESV (reference sequence). Trimming pared 5 bases from V and 1 base from J, leaving 11 bases between. The CDR3 is made up of 14 amino acids. This CDR3 reads CASSPGRGNTEAFF. In DNA, the CDR3 is TGTGCCAGCAGCCCAGGACGGGGGAACACTGAAGCTTTCTTT.

This chain uses TRBV27 with TRBJ2-1, with D unclear. Between the trimmed V and J ends, which lost 6 bases and 0 bases, there was a span of 18 bases. The CDR3 is 17 residues long. Germline V CDR1 and CDR2: MNHEY, SMNVEV (reference sequence). CDR3 coding DNA: TGTGCCAGCAGGAATCTAACTTGGTACGGCTCCTACAATGAGCAGTTCTTC. This translates into CASRNLTWYGSYNEQFF.

The chain combines TRBV13 with TRBJ2-1, with 9 nucleotides matching TRBD2. Trimming cost V 5 bases and J 7 bases; bases outside gene matches: 9. The CDR3 is 15 residues long. Germline lookup yields CDR1 PRHDT and CDR2 FYEKMQ (reference sequence). The CDR3 nucleotides are TGTGCCAGCAGCGACCCCCTCGCGGGGGGGAATGAGCAGTTCTTC. It encodes CASSDPLAGGNEQFF.

In the case of this clone: Other DNA sequences in this sample translate to the same CDR3. V gene TRBV12-3 or TRBV12-4 combines with J gene TRBJ2-7, with D possibly being TRBD1 (6 bases). V lost 3 bases, J lost 3 bases, and 9 bases lay in between. CDR3 length: 13 amino acids. CDR3 region: CASSLGDNYEQYF. The CDR3 DNA reads as TGTGCCAGCAGTTTGGGGGACAACTACGAGCAGTACTTC.

This chain links TRBV27 with TRBJ1-2; D is possibly TRBD1 (5 bases). V was pared by 2 bases and J by 4 bases, with 23 bases between. The CDR3 is 18 residues long. Germline CDR1 is MNHEY and CDR2 is SMNVEV (reference sequence). CDR3 sequence: CASSLGAMRGGAAYGYTF. The DNA of the CDR3 is TGTGCCAGCAGTTTAGGGGCTATGAGGGGAGGCGCGGCCTATGGCTACACCTTC.

V and J are TRBV6-1 and TRBJ1-1; no reliable D call. CDR1 is MNHNS, CDR2 SASEGT, per germline. Deletions cut 2 bases from V and 4 bases from J, with 11 bases between. The CDR3 runs 14 residues. The CDR3 loop reads CASSESGYGTEAFF. The CDR3 bases are TGTGCCAGCAGTGAATCGGGGTATGGCACTGAAGCTTTCTTT.

The rearrangement links TRBV6-5 to TRBJ2-7, with D perhaps TRBD2 (6 bases). From germline, CDR1 is MNHEY and CDR2 SVGAGI. The CDR3 covers 13 residues. V dropped 8 bases and J dropped 3 bases, with 14 bases sitting between them. The CDR3 sequence: CASSPWRGYEQYF. CDR3 bases: TGTGCCAGCTCACCCTGGAGGGGCTACGAGCAGTACTTC.

The V call is TRBV9, the J call TRBJ2-3; D uncertain. The CDR3 runs 17 residues. V was shortened by 0 bases and J by 0 bases, with 14 bases between the two germline ends. Germline CDR1 reads SGDLS; CDR2 reads YYNGEE. The chain's CDR3 is CASSVEGGALSTDTQYF. For the CDR3, the DNA is TGTGCCAGCAGCGTAGAAGGCGGCGCCCTAAGCACAGATACGCAGTATTTT.

This clone was observed once. V is TRBV19 and J is TRBJ2-7; 7 nucleotides align to TRBD2. The germline CDR1 and CDR2 sequences are LNHDA and SQIVND (reference sequence). This CDR3 has 16 amino acids. J lost 5 bases, V lost 3 bases, and 13 bases had no gene match. The CDR3 nucleotides read TGTGCCAGTAGTATTGGTCTCGGGGGGAGTAGCAACGAGCAGTACTTC. Its protein is CASSIGLGGSSNEQYF. The whole variable domain, filled in from reference TRBV19 and TRBJ2-7, reads DGGITQSPKYLFRKEGQNVTLSCEQNLNHDAMYWYRQDPGQGLRLIYYSQIVNDFQKGDIAEGYSVSREKKESFPLTVTSAQKNPTAFYLCASSIGLGGSSNEQYFGPGTRLTVT.

V gene TRBV6-5 combines with J gene TRBJ2-2; D possibly corresponds to TRBD2 (6 bases). This CDR3 has 15 amino acids. Trimming took 4 bases from V and 1 from J, leaving 10 bases between them. In germline, CDR1 is MNHEY, CDR2 SVGAGI. CDR3: CASSWDSRNTGELFF. The CDR3 nucleotides read TGTGCCAGCAGTTGGGACTCTCGGAACACCGGGGAGCTGTTTTTT.

The chain joins TRBV4-1 to TRBJ2-7; a weak D match, TRBD1 (6 bases). The CDR3 is made up of 14 amino acids. Germline CDR1 reads MGHRA; CDR2 reads YSYEKL. With 2 bases removed from V and 5 bases from J, the gap between germline ends came to 13 bases. CDR3: CASSQPGQSNEQYF. In DNA, the CDR3 is TGCGCCAGCAGCCAACCGGGACAATCCAACGAGCAGTACTTC.

V and J are TRBV5-6 and TRBJ2-7, with a possible D match to TRBD1 (5 bases). This CDR3 spans 15 amino acids. Trimming shortened V by 4 bases and J by 3 bases, and 17 bases separated the two germline ends. Germline CDR1 is SGHDT and CDR2 is YYEEEE. CDR3 DNA: TGTGCCAGCAGCCGCAGACAGCAACCCTTCTACGAGCAGTACTTC. It is translated as CASSRRQQPFYEQYF.

CDR3 sequence reads: CASRPTGYEQFF. CDR3 coding DNA: TGTGCAAGTCGCCCGACAGGTTATGAGCAGTTCTTC. V usage is TRBV12-2 and J usage is TRBJ2-1; the table names TRBD1, a call not compared with the DNA. TRBV12-2 counts as a pseudogene. The CDR3 has 12 amino acids.

This clone was seen once. The chain links TRBV6-5 to TRBJ1-4, with D unresolved. The CDR3 length is 15 residues. V lost 2 bases, J lost 0 bases, and 7 bases lay in between. The germline CDR1 and CDR2 sequences are MNHEY and SVGAGI. CDR3: CASSYLAATNEKLFF. CDR3 DNA sequence: TGTGCCAGCAGTTACCTGGCTGCAACTAATGAAAAACTGTTTTTT.

A remark on this clone: Other DNA variants within this sample encode the same CDR3. V usage is TRBV18 and J usage is TRBJ1-1, with D hard to call. Germline V gene data show CDR1 as KGHSH and CDR2 as LQKENI. V shed 3 bases and J shed 0 bases, with 5 bases lying between them. The length of the CDR3 is 13 residues. CDR3 residues: CASSPTLNTEAFF. The CDR3 nucleotides read TGTGCCAGCTCACCGACACTGAACACTGAAGCTTTCTTT.

This chain joins TRBV27 and TRBJ2-1; the D is unclear. Germline V gene sequence: CDR1 MNHEY, CDR2 SMNVEV (reference sequence). With 9 bases removed from V and 0 bases from J, the gap between germline ends came to 6 bases. The CDR3 loop spans 12 amino acids. In DNA form, the CDR3 reads TGTGCCAGTATGAGCTCCTACAATGAGCAGTTCTTC. Translating gives CASMSSYNEQFF.